This T cell receptor (beta chain) appears in the sequencing data of a study of blood T cell repertoires in COVID-19. Study-level information: Sites in the United States, Italy and Spain provided acute and convalescent COVID-19 samples.

Original analysis: The assay estimated nucleated cells by amplifying reference gene primers. Some clones are missing from TCRdb's copy, which holds only in-frame ones; the method was immunoSEQ multiplex PCR. That table supplies the V and J calls and clone size; D and trimming were determined from the DNA. The table has some 100,000 clones, approximately 93% seen once. The CDR3 has 15 amino acids. From germline, CDR1 is MGHDK and CDR2 SYGVNS. V shed 1 base, J shed 5 bases, and the junction held 3 bases outside the gene matches. This clonotype was sampled from a man aged 60-69 years with acute or convalescent COVID-19. This chain joins TRBV25-1 and TRBJ1-3, with TRBD1 matching over 9 bases. Sequenced material: peripheral blood. CDR3 protein: CASSESDRGRNTIYF. Here the CDR3 DNA reads TGTGCCAGCAGTGAATCCGACAGGGGGAGAAACACCATATATTTT.